The clone carrying this TCR beta chain was detected ten times or more. Its antigen is undetermined. A junction end diverges from the germline sequence, so it may reflect a read error. The entry originates in a study of blood T cells in healthy people across ages. Study findings and constraints: Significant beta diversity loss was already apparent by age approximately 37, declining roughly linearly.

Germline loops: CDR1 MGHRA, CDR2 YSYEKL. CDR3 size: 16 residues. For the second PCR, which ran for roughly 6 to 12 cycles, a sample-barcoded 5' primer and a J-beta primer mix were used. One entry per CDR3 protein results from TCRdb running MiXCR on the 5' RACE reads. The table includes 650,000 to 700,000 distinct CDR3 sequences, 52% detected once. Sequences were obtained from blood. The TCR originated in an elderly woman in good health. This chain connects TRBV4-1 to TRBJ2-7, with 7 bases that match TRBD1. The CDR3 sequence is CASSHTHRGLSYAQYF. The CDR3 nucleotides read TGCGCCAGCAGCCATACCCACAGGGGTCTCTCCTACGCGCAGTACTTC.